This TCR beta chain comes out of a study of T cell clonality in common variable immunodeficiency. The ends were cut back, 2 bases at V and 2 bases at J, with 16 bases in the middle. Per the germline V gene, CDR1 is ENHRY and CDR2 is SYGVKD. CDR3 length: 16 amino acids. This clone came up many times. Its antigen remains unidentified. The DNA ends 3 residues before the CDR3 does, and the rest of the CDR3 is filled in from the germline J gene. Study conclusions and caveats: Compared with controls, CVID subjects had fewer shared TCRbeta clones. Reportedly, TCR beta sequences from common variable immunodeficiency showed fewer deletions and N-nucleotide insertions.

Each donor provided roughly 4.5 to 9 ml of heparinized whole blood. CVID and control samples used equivalent genomic DNA input. TCRdb's copy holds only in-frame clones and misses some; the assay was immunoSEQ multiplex PCR. The sample shows about 60,000 clones, none of them appearing just once. The chain combines TRBV10-3 with TRBJ2-7; TRBD2 is a possible D gene (5 bases). The TCR sequence derives from a person aged 18-70 years in good health. The specimen was peripheral blood mononuclear cells. This CDR3 is CAISEASWNGAYEQYF. The CDR3 DNA, read in part, is TGTGCCATCAGTGAGGCATCGTGGAACGGGGCCTACGAG.